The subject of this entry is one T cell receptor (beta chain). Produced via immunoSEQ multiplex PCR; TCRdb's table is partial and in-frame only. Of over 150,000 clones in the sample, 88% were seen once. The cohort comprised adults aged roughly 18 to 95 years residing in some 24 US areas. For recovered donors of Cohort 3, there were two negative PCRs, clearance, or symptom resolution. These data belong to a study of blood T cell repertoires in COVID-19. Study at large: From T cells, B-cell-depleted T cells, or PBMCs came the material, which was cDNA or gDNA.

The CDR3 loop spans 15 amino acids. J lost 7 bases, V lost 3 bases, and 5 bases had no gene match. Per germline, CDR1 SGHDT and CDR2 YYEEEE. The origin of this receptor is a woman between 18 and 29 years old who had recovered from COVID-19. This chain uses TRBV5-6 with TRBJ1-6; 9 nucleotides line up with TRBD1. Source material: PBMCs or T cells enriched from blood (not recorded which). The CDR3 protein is CASSWDRVGNSPLHF. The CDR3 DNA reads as TGTGCCAGCAGCTGGGACAGGGTAGGGAATTCACCCCTCCACTTT. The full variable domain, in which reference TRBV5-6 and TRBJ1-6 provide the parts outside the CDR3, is DAGVTQSPTHLIKTRGQQVTLRCSPKSGHDTVSWYQQALGQGPQFIFQYYEEEERQRGNFPDRFSGHQFPNYSSELNVNALLLGDSALYLCASSWDRVGNSPLHFGNGTRLTVT.